This paragraph covers one T cell receptor (beta chain) sequence. These data originate in a study of blood T cell repertoires in COVID-19. Study overall: PBMCs, B-cell-depleted T cells, or T cells were the source of the cDNA or gDNA that made up the material.

Losses at the gene ends were 1 base for V and 8 bases for J; bases not matched to a gene: 6. CDR3 size: 15 residues. The V gene's germline CDR1 is KGHSH and CDR2 LQKENI. In the authors' methods: Amplification of reference gene primers provided the estimated nucleated cell counts. Produced via immunoSEQ multiplex PCR; TCRdb's table is partial and in-frame only. V, J and clone size were drawn from that table, and D and trimming were deduced from the DNA. The table records around 120,000 clones, over 70% of them present only once. What was sequenced was peripheral blood. The chain is built from TRBV18 and TRBJ2-1; 9 bases align to TRBD1. The sequence came from an elderly man with active or convalescent COVID-19. For the CDR3, the DNA is TGTGCCAGCTCACCACAAGGGACAGGGCTCTATGAGCAGTTCTTC. It translates to CASSPQGTGLYEQFF.